This entry features one TCR beta chain sequence. Its specificity is unknown. The replicate PCRs on unsorted PBMC were given approximately 0.3 ug DNA, which is some 28,000 T cell genomes. Sequencing was performed with immunoSEQ multiplex PCR; in TCRdb, only in-frame clones are kept and a portion is missing. Found here are about half a million clones, 78% of them singletons; the top ten hold 12%. This record comes from a study of shared clonotypes between healthy human individuals. Study outcomes and limitations: The genetic and exposure-history diversity represented was limited by few donors. The authors sampled blood alone, and tissue repertoires likely differ.

Per the germline V gene, CDR1 is MNHNY and CDR2 is SVGAGI (reference sequence). The CDR3 has 13 amino acids. The ends were cut back, 6 bases at V and 1 base at J, with 9 bases in the middle. The unsorted samples had around 86 million PBMCs used for genomic DNA. V usage is TRBV6-6 and J usage is TRBJ1-1, with D possibly being TRBD1 (5 bases). The sequence came from a woman in her thirties or forties in good health. Some clones in this sample may be carry-over from other donors' samples. Sequencing was done on a sample of PBMCs. This chain's CDR3 is CASRGTGNTEAFF. The CDR3 DNA sequence: TGTGCCAGCAGAGGAACAGGGAACACTGAAGCTTTCTTT.